This T cell receptor (beta chain) derives from a study of response to subunit inactivated influenza vaccine. General study results and limits: Authors suggested each seasonal influenza vaccination recruits few new T cells.

The table lists this clonotype with a few counts. Its cognate antigen is unknown. TCRdb re-called the RT-PCR reads through MiXCR, storing one row per CDR3 protein. The data hold around 200,000 distinct CDR3 sequences, with less than 15% observed a single time. Germline lookup yields CDR1 SGHRS and CDR2 YFSETQ. Deletions cut 4 bases from V and 3 bases from J, with 22 bases between. The CDR3 is 17 residues long. These data were likewise used in another study, on T cells expressing NK-cell markers. In that study: UMIs accompanied the 5'RACE template switching by which TCR beta cDNA was made. Among eight sequenced donors, seven carried HCMV seropositivity while one was seronegative.

The chain recombines TRBV5-1 with TRBJ1-1; D not certain. This receptor was identified in a man in his fifties or sixties who received an inactivated influenza vaccine. The input for sequencing was CD8+ T cells sorted from PBMCs, taken approximately 12 days after vaccination. The CDR3 region is CASSPRRSWVWDTEAFF. The CDR3 DNA is TGCGCCAGCAGCCCCAGGCGTTCGTGGGTGTGGGACACTGAAGCTTTCTTT.